This TCR beta chain came from a study of blood T cell repertoires in COVID-19. Study at large: Material from acute and convalescent COVID-19 was sourced from the United States, Italy and Spain.

All enrollees were roughly 18 to 100 years old and from about 25 US areas. Researchers sorted participants into cohorts using their self-reported clinical history. TCRdb's table, derived via immunoSEQ multiplex PCR, lists solely in-frame clones and lacks some. Of about 270,000 clones in the sample, about nine tenths were seen once. What was sequenced was PBMCs or T cells enriched from blood (not recorded which). The receptor was derived from a woman aged 55-70 years who had recovered from COVID-19.

For the CDR3, the DNA is TGTGCCAGCAGCTTCGGGGGGCGTCCTTCCTATGGCTACACCTTC. This translates into CASSFGGRPSYGYTF. The chain joins TRBV5-4 to TRBJ1-2; D may be TRBD1 (6 bases). This CDR3 spans 15 amino acids. V lost 2 bases and J 4 bases, leaving 15 bases between the germline ends. The V gene's germline CDR1 is SGHNT and CDR2 YYREEE (reference sequence).